The 13 T cell receptor beta chains below come from one sample, sequenced in a study of T cell repertoires in cytomegalovirus infection. Via MiXCR, TCRdb re-called the reads, giving one row per CDR3 protein. The repertoire includes approximately 700,000 distinct CDR3 sequences, 35% of them detected once, and more than 2.5% sits in the top ten. Sequencing was performed on PBMCs. Receptors were obtained from a human donor in good health (CMV status not recorded). Some clones in this sample may be carry-over from other donors' samples.

In regard to this clonotype: This may stem from a read error, because a much larger clone lies one nucleotide away. V gene TRBV28 combines with J gene TRBJ2-7, with D tentatively TRBD1 (5 bases). CDR1 and CDR2 (germline): MDHEN, SYDVKM. The CDR3 loop spans 16 amino acids. The chain's CDR3 is CASSWDRQLSSYEQDF. The CDR3 DNA is TGTGCCAGCAGTTGGGATCGACAGCTGAGCTCCTACGAGCAGGACTTC.

This clonotype was counted many times. The rearrangement joins TRBV28 to TRBJ1-5; no clear D gene. Germline V gives CDR1 MDHEN, CDR2 SYDVKM. Trimming took 1 base from V and 2 from J, leaving 9 bases between them. The CDR3 spans 15 residues. The CDR3 reads CASSLFMGGNQPQHF. In nucleotides, the CDR3 is TGTGCCAGCAGTTTATTCATGGGTGGCAATCAGCCCCAGCATTTT.

This clonotype was observed at least ten times. The rearrangement joins TRBV7-2 to TRBJ2-7, with 12 bases identical to TRBD2. Per the germline V gene, CDR1 is SGHTA and CDR2 is FQGNSA. The CDR3 sequence is 15 residues long. V dropped 4 bases and J dropped 6; count of bases not matched to a gene: 7. CDR3 amino acids: CASSSQGLAGPEQYF. The CDR3 DNA reads as TGTGCCAGCAGCTCCCAAGGACTAGCGGGACCCGAGCAGTACTTC.

This clonotype was recorded a few times. The chain has TRBV19 and TRBJ1-2; possibly TRBD1 for D (6 bases). Germline assignment: CDR1 LNHDA and CDR2 SQIVND (reference sequence). The CDR3 is 13 residues long. V was pared by 10 bases and J by 3 bases, with 15 bases between. The CDR3 reads CAIGGQNDYGYTF. The CDR3 DNA reads TGTGCCATCGGAGGACAGAACGACTATGGCTACACCTTC.

This clonotype was observed a few times. The J gene is TRBJ1-1, the V gene TRBV9; D is uncertain. Germline CDR1 and CDR2: SGDLS and YYNGEE. V was cut by 4 bases and J by 1 base, with 17 bases left in between. CDR3 size: 16 residues. The DNA of the CDR3 is TGTGCCAGCAGCCCTTTATCCCGGGCGAGGAACACTGAAGCTTTCTTT. Protein: CASSPLSRARNTEAFF.

The chain employs TRBV19 and TRBJ2-7, with TRBD1 matching 7 bases. CDR3 length: 14 residues. J was trimmed by 0 bases and V by 3 bases; bases with no gene match: 2. Germline V gene data show CDR1 as LNHDA and CDR2 as SQIVND (reference sequence). In DNA, the CDR3 is TGTGCCAGTAGTATTCGACAGGGCTCCTACGAGCAGTACTTC. Translated, it gives CASSIRQGSYEQYF.

The chain is built from TRBV2 and TRBJ2-3; 10 nucleotides line up with TRBD2. CDR1 and CDR2 from the germline V gene are SNHLY and FYNNEI. The V gene end was trimmed by 5 bases and the J gene end by 2 bases; junction bases not matched to a gene: 7. The CDR3 length is 16 residues. The CDR3 sequence: CASSTLAGGATDTQYF. CDR3 DNA: TGTGCCAGCAGTACCTTAGCGGGGGGTGCCACAGATACGCAGTATTTT.

The count of this clonotype is one. The J gene is TRBJ2-5, the V gene TRBV3-1; D is undetermined. Germline V gene lookup returns CDR1 LGHDT and CDR2 YNNKEL (reference sequence). V lost 3 bases to trimming and J lost 2 bases, with 10 bases between them. This CDR3 spans 14 amino acids. The CDR3 region is CASSHHGRQETQYF. The CDR3 DNA reads TGTGCCAGCAGCCATCACGGTCGACAAGAGACCCAGTACTTC.

This clonotype has a handful of counts. V usage is TRBV27 and J usage is TRBJ1-4; TRBD1 aligns across 9 bases. Germline loops: CDR1 MNHEY, CDR2 SMNVEV (reference sequence). The CDR3 sequence is 14 residues long. V shed 4 bases and J 6 bases; nucleotides not matched to a gene: 3. CDR3 residues: CASSSDRGYEKLFF. For the CDR3, the DNA is TGTGCCAGCAGTTCAGACAGGGGGTATGAAAAACTGTTTTTT.

This clonotype has ten or more counts. The J gene is TRBJ2-2, the V gene TRBV28; D not certain. Germline V lookup: CDR1 MDHEN, CDR2 SYDVKM. This CDR3 is built from 13 residues. The CDR3 region has the DNA TGTGCATCCGAGGTAACGAACACCGGGGAGCTGTTTTTT. It is translated as CASEVTNTGELFF.

V gene TRBV5-1 combines with J gene TRBJ2-7, with D possibly TRBD1 on 6 matching bases. V shed 5 bases and J shed 0 bases, with 9 bases lying between them. In germline, CDR1 is SGHRS, CDR2 YFSETQ. There are 13 residues in the CDR3. The CDR3 nucleotides read TGCGCCAGCAGGAGGGACATCTCCTACGAGCAGTACTTC. It codes for CASRRDISYEQYF.

The chain uses TRBV6-1 and TRBJ1-2; no firm D call. V dropped 0 bases and J dropped 5 bases, with 10 bases sitting between them. Germline CDR1 is MNHNS and CDR2 is SASEGT. This CDR3 is 14 amino acids long. The CDR3 nucleotides read TGTGCCAGCAGTGAAGCTGCCGGGGTGTATGGCTACACCTTC. It is translated as CASSEAAGVYGYTF.

This clonotype was recorded at least ten times. The chain has TRBV7-9 and TRBJ1-1, with D unclear. Germline V CDR1 and CDR2: SEHNR, FQNEAQ (reference sequence). V lost 8 bases to trimming and J lost 1 base, with 8 bases between them. This CDR3 comprises 12 residues. CDR3 region: CASRDGNTEAFF. CDR3 nucleotides: TGTGCCAGCCGCGACGGGAACACTGAAGCTTTCTTT.